This record looks at one TCR beta chain sequence and its context. This sample is drawn from a study of early T cells in non-severe SARS-CoV-2 infection. Study details: Sequencing of bulk RNA from unsorted whole blood was done, without chain pairing.

Germline V gene lookup returns CDR1 ENHRY and CDR2 SYGVKD. V gave up 3 bases and J gave up 3 bases, with 15 bases separating them. The CDR3 sequence is 15 residues long. The protocol attached unique molecular identifiers to individual cDNA molecules. MiXCR, run by TCRdb on the 5' RACE reads, gives a single entry per CDR3 protein. Seen here are roughly 64,000 distinct CDR3 sequences, roughly 13% observed once, and the top ten hold 3.5% to 5%. This sequence joins TRBV10-3 and TRBJ2-7, with D possibly matching TRBD1 (5 bases). Sequencing was performed on whole blood. This receptor was identified in an adult who was a healthcare worker with PCR-confirmed SARS-CoV-2 infection or an uninfected control (not recorded which). Here the CDR3 reads CAISDVGRVDYEQYF. The CDR3 DNA follows: TGTGCCATCAGTGATGTAGGCAGGGTGGACTACGAGCAGTACTTC.